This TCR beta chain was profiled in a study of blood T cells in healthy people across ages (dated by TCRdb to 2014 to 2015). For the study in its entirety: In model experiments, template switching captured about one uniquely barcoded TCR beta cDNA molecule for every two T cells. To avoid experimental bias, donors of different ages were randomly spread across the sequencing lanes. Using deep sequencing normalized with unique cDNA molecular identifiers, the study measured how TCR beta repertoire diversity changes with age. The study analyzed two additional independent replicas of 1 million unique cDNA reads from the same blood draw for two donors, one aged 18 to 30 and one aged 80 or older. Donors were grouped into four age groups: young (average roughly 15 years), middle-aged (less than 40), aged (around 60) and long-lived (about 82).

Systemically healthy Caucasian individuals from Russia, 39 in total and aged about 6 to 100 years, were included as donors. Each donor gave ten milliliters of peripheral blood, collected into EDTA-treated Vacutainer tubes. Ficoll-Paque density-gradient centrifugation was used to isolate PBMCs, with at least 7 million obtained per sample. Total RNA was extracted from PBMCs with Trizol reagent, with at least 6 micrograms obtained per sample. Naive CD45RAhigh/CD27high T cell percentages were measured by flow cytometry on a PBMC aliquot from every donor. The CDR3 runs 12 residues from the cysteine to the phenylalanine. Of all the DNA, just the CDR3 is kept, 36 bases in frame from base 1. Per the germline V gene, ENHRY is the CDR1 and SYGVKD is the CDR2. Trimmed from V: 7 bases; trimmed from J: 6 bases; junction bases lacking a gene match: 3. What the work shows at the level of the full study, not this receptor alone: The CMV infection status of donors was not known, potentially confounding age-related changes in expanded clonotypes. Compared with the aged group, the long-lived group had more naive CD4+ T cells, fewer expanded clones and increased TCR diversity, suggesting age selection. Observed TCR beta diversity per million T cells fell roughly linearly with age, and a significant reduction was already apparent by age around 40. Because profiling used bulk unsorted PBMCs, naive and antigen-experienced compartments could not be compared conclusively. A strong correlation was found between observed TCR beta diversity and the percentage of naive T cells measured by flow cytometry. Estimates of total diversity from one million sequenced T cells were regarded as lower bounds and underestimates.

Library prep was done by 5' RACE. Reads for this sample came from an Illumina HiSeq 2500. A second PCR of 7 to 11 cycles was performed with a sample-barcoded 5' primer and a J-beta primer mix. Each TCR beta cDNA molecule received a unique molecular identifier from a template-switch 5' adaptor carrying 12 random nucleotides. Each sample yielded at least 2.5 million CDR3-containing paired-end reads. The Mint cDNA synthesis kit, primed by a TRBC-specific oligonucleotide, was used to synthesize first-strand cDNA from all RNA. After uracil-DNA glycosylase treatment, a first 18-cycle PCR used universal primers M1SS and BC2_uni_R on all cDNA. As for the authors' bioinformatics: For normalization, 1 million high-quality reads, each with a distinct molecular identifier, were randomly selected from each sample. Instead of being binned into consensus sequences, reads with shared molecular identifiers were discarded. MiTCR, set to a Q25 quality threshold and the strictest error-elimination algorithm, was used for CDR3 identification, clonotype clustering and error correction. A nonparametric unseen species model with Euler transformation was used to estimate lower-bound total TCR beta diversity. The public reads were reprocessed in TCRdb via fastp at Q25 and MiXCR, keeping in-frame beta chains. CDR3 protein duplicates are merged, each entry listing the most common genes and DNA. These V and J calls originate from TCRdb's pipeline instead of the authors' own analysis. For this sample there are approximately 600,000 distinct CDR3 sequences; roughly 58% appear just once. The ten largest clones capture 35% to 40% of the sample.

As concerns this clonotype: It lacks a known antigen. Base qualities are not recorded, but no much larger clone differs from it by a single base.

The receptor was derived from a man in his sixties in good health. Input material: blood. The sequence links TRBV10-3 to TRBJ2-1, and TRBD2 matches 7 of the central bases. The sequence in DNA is TGTGCCATCACGGGCGGGGGCAATGAGCAGTTCTTC. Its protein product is CAITGGGNEQFF.